This TCR beta chain was obtained from a study of T-cell memory formation after mild COVID-19. TCRdb reprocessed the 5' RACE reads via MiXCR and lists one record per CDR3 protein. The sample shows around 470,000 distinct CDR3 sequences, 20% of them seen only once. The germline V gene encodes CDR1 MNHNS and CDR2 SASEGT. The CDR3 is made up of 11 amino acids. Between the trimmed V and J ends, which lost 8 bases and 9 bases, there was a span of 11 bases. This clonotype was recorded a few times. The source is an adult woman who had mild COVID-19 (a few samples of this study predate the infection). Cell type and time point are not known. Material for sequencing was PBMCs or a T cell subset sorted from them (not recorded which). This sequence joins TRBV6-1 and TRBJ1-5; no reliable D call. This CDR3 reads CASHEERPQHF. CDR3 coding DNA: TGTGCCAGCCATGAGGAGCGGCCCCAGCATTTT.